This T cell receptor beta chain is drawn from a study of PD-L1 blockade in urothelial cancer. The wider study: Prior chemotherapy in patients spanned 0 to 3 regimens. Study results and caveats: Stronger expansion of tumor-associated clones in blood at 3 weeks distinguished durable-benefit patients.

The protocol was immunoSEQ multiplex PCR, while the TCRdb copy is restricted to in-frame clones and leaves out a portion. Among more than 30,000 clones listed, around four fifths were seen once. A note on this clone: Its antigen remains unknown.

The patients' disease, urothelial carcinoma, was locally advanced or metastatic. This material consisted of PBMCs, taken around atezolizumab (anti-PD-L1) treatment. The TCR sequence derives from a man between 60 and 75 years old with urothelial cancer.

CDR3 coding DNA: TGTGCCAGCTTACTAGCGGGAGCCACAGATACGCAGTATTTT. This gives the protein CASLLAGATDTQYF. V gene TRBV7-9 combines with J gene TRBJ2-3, with 11 bases lining up with TRBD2. The ends lost 8 bases at V and 2 bases at J; junction bases unmatched: 3. The germline CDR1 and CDR2 sequences are SEHNR and FQNEAQ (reference sequence). The CDR3 has 14 amino acids.